This TCR beta chain was identified during a study of T cells after posttransplantation cyclophosphamide. Study-wide results and limits: Recipient CMV seropositivity and CMV reactivation strongly tracked TRB clonality.

Sequencing was performed with immunoSEQ multiplex PCR; in TCRdb, only in-frame clones are kept and a portion is missing. There are around 26,000 clones in the sample, none observed a single time. This clone was recorded at least ten times. No antigen is known for it. This CDR3 is built from 16 residues. Germline V gene sequence: CDR1 SGHDN, CDR2 FVKESK. J lost 3 bases, V lost 4 bases, and 11 bases had no gene match. This sequence was found in a woman in her fifties or sixties in good health, CMV-negative, and a related stem cell transplant donor. The specimen was PBMCs. This chain links TRBV14 with TRBJ1-1, with TRBD1 matching over 7 bases. The CDR3 coding sequence is TGTGCCAGCAGCCTCCGGGACAGAACAGAGTACACTGAAGCTTTCTTT. Protein: CASSLRDRTEYTEAFF.